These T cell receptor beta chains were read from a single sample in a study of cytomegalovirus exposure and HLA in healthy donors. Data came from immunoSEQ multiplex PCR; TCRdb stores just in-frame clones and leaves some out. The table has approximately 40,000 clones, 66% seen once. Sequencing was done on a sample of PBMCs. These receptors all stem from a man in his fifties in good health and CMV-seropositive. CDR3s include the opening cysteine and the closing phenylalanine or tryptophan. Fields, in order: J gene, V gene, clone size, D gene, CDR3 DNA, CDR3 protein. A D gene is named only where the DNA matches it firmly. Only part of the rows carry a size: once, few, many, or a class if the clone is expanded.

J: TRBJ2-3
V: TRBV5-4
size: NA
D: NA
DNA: TGTGCCAGCAGCTTGGGTTCCGGTTATAGCACAGATACGCAGTATTTT
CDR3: CASSLGSGYSTDTQYF

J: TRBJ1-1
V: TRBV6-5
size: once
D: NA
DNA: TGTGCCAGCAGTCCAACCGGGTCCTCGAACACTGAAGCTTTCTTT
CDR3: CASSPTGSSNTEAFF

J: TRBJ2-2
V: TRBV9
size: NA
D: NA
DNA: TGTGCCAGCAGCGTAGCAGGGGCGGGCACCGGGGAGCTGTTTTTT
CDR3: CASSVAGAGTGELFF

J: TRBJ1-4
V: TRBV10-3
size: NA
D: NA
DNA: TGTGCCATCAGTGATACTCCAGGTGCGACTAATGAAAAACTGTTTTTT
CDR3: CAISDTPGATNEKLFF

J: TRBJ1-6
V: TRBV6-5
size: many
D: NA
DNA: TGTGCCAGCAGCCGGGTGGGTAATTCACCCCTCCACTTT
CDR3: CASSRVGNSPLHF

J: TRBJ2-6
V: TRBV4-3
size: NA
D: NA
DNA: TGCGCCAGCAGCCAAGATGACAGGAGGACCTCTGGGGCCAACGTCCTGACTTTC
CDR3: CASSQDDRRTSGANVLTF

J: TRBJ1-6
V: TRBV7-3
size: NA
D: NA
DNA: TGTGCCAGCAGCGTCGACAGTTTAAATTCACCCCTCCACTTT
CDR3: CASSVDSLNSPLHF

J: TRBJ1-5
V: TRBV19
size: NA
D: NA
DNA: TGTGCCAGTAGCCCCGAGGGGGGGCCCAGCAATCAGCCCCAGCATTTT
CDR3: CASSPEGGPSNQPQHF

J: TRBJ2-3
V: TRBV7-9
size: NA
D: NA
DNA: TGTGCCAGCAGCTTGACAGTGGACACAGATACGCAGTATTTT
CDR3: CASSLTVDTDTQYF

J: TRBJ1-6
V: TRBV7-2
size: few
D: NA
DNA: TGTGCCAGCAGCTGGGGGGGTGTGGGCTCACCCCTCCACTTT
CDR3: CASSWGGVGSPLHF

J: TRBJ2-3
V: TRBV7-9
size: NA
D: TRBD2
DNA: TGTGCCAGCAAGCGGGGGTCGACAGATACGCAGTATTTT
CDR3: CASKRGSTDTQYF

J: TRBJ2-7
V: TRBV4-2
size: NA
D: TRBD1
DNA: TGTGCCAGCAGAGGACAGGAAAATTCCTACGAGCAGTACTTC
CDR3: CASRGQENSYEQYF

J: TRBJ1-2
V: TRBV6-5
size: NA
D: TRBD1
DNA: TGTGCCAGCAGTTACTCGGACAGGGGGCCCTATGGCTACACCTTC
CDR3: CASSYSDRGPYGYTF

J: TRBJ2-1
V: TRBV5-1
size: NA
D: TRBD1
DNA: TGCGCCAGCGGCCGAGGACAGGGGTTTATTGATGAGCAGTTCTTC
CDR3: CASGRGQGFIDEQFF

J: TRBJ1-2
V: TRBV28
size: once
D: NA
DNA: TGTGCCAGCAGCCCCCCGGTACAGGGTTACGGCTACACCTTC
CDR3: CASSPPVQGYGYTF

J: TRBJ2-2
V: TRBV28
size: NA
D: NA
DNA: TGTGCCAGCAGTTCAGGGGCGAGAAACACCGGGGAGCTGTTTTTT
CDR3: CASSSGARNTGELFF

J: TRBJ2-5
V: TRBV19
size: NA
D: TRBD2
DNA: TGTGCCAGCCGGACTAGCACGGTGGAGACCCAGTACTTC
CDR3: CASRTSTVETQYF

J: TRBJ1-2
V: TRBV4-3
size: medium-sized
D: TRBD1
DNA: TGCGCCAGCAGCCAAGATCGACAGGGGGTAGGGTATGGCTACACCTTC
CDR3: CASSQDRQGVGYGYTF

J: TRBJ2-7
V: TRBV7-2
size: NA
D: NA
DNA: TGTGCCAGCAGCCCCGGGTTCTACTACGAGCAGTACTTC
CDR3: CASSPGFYYEQYF

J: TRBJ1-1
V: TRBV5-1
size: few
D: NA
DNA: TGCGCCAGCAGCTCACGGACAGCGAACACTGAAGCTTTCTTT
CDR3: CASSSRTANTEAFF

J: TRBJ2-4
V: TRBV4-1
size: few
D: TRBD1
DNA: TGCGCCAGCAGCGCTCGACAGGGAACGAACATTCAGTACTTC
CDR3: CASSARQGTNIQYF

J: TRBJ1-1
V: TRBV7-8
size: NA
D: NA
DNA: TGTGCCAGCAGCTTAGAAGGGAGCATGAACACTGAAGCCTTCTTT
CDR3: CASSLEGSMNTEAFF

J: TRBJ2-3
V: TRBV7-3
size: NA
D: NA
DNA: TGTGCCAGCAGCCTCTCGGCTAGCGCAGATACGCAGTATTTT
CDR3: CASSLSASADTQYF

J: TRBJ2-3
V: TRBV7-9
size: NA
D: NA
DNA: TGTGCCAGCAGTCGGGACTGGAACACAGATACGCAGTATTTT
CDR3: CASSRDWNTDTQYF

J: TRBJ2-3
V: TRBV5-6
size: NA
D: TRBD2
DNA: TGTGCCAGCAGCTTGGTGGGGGGACTAGCGGGGGGGCGCACAGATACGCAGTATTTT
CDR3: CASSLVGGLAGGRTDTQYF

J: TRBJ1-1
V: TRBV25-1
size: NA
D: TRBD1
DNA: TGTGCCAGCAGGGAGGACAGGGGACGGGCTGAAGCTTTCTTT
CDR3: CASREDRGRAEAFF

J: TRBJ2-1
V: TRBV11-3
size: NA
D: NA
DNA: TGTGCCAGCAGCTTAGCCTACAGGGATGAGCAGTTCTTC
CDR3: CASSLAYRDEQFF

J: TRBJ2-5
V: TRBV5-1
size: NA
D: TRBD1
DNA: TGCGCCAGCAGCTTGGATCCCAGGGGGGAGACCCAGTACTTC
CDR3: CASSLDPRGETQYF

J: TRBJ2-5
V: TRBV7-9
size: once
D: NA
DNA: TGTGCCAGCAGCTTTCTATCGGAGACCCAGTACTTC
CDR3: CASSFLSETQYF

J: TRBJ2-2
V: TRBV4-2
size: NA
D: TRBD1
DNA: TGTGCCAGCAGCCAACGACAGGGCGGGGGGGAGCTGTTTTTT
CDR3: CASSQRQGGGELFF

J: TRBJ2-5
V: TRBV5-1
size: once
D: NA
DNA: TGCGCCAGCAGCTTGGTTCCGGGGCAAGAGACCCAGTACTTC
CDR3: CASSLVPGQETQYF

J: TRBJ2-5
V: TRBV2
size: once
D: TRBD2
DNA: TGTGCCAGCAGTGTCTCAGCGGGGGCTGTCTTAGAGACCCAGTACTTC
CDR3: CASSVSAGAVLETQYF

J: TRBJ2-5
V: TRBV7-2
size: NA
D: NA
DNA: TGTGCCAGCAGCTCCCTACAGGTACAAGAGACCCAGTACTTC
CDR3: CASSSLQVQETQYF

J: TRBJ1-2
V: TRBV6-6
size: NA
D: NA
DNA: TGTGCCAGCAGACAAAATGATGACAGGTCCTATGGCTACACCTTC
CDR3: CASRQNDDRSYGYTF

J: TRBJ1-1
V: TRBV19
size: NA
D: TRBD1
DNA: TGTGCCAGTATTGCGGGACAGGGGAGGACTGAAGCTTTCTTT
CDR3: CASIAGQGRTEAFF

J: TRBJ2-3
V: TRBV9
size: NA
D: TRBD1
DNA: TGTGCCAGCAGCACGGGGACAGCTTCAGATACGCAGTATTTT
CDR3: CASSTGTASDTQYF

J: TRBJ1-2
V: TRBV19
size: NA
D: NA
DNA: TGTGCCAGTAAGCCCGATCCGGACTCTGGCTACACCTTC
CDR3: CASKPDPDSGYTF

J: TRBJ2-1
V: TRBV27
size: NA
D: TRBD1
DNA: TGTGCCAGCAGTTTCCTTTGGACAGGCCACAATGAGCAGTTCTTC
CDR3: CASSFLWTGHNEQFF

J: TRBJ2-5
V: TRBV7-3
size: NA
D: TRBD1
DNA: TGTGCCAGCAGCCCCGGGACAGGGGGAAAAGAGACCCAGTACTTC
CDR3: CASSPGTGGKETQYF

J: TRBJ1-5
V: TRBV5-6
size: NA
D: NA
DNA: TGTGCCAGCAGCTTGTACAGGAGCAATCAGCCCCAGCATTTT
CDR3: CASSLYRSNQPQHF

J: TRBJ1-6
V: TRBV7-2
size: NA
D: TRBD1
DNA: TGTGCCAGCAGCTTAGCGCTTAGTACAGGGGTCCCTATTGGCAGGCTCCACTTT
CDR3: CASSLALSTGVPIGRLHF

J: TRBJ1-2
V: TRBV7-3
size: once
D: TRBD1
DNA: TGTGCCAGCAGCTTAAAGGACAGGGCCGCCCTAAACTTC
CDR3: CASSLKDRAALNF

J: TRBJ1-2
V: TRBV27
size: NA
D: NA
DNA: TGTGCCAGCAGTTCATCGAGGTTCGACTATGGCTACACCTTC
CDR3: CASSSSRFDYGYTF

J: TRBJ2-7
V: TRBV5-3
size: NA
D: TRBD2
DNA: TGTGCCAGAAGCGACACCAAGCCGGGGGGGTATTGGTACGAGCAGTACTTC
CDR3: CARSDTKPGGYWYEQYF

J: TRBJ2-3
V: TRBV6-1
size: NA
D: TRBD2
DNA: TGTGCCAGCAGCGCGGGGGAGTCAGATACGCAGTATTTT
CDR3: CASSAGESDTQYF

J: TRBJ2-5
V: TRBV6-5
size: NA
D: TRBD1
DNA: TGTGCCAGCAGTTACTCGACAGGGGTGGGGGAGACCCAGTACTTC
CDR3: CASSYSTGVGETQYF

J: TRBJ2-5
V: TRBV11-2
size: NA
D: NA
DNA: TGTGCCAGCAGCTTAGGAGGTGCGGGGTCTCAAGAGACCCAGTACTTC
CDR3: CASSLGGAGSQETQYF

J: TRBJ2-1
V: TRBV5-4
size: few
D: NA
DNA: TGTGCCAGCAGCTTGGGCGGGGGCCAGGATCGTGAGCAGTTCTTC
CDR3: CASSLGGGQDREQFF

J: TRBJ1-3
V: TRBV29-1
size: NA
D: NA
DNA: TGCAGCGTACAAGTCGGAAACACCATATATTTT
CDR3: CSVQVGNTIYF

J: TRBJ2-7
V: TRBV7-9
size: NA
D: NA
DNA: TGTGCCAGCAGTCCAGGGTTTTCTCTTCACTACGAGCAGTACTTC
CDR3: CASSPGFSLHYEQYF

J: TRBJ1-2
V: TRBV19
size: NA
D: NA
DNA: TGTGCCAGTAGTATAGATCGGGATGGCTACACCTTC
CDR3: CASSIDRDGYTF

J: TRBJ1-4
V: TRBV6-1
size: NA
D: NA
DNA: TGTGCCAGCACCTTGACCCGGGCTAATGAAAAACTGTTTTTT
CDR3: CASTLTRANEKLFF

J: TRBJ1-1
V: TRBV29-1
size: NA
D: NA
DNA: TGCAGCGCAAAACAGCTAAACACTGAAGCTTTCTTT
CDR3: CSAKQLNTEAFF

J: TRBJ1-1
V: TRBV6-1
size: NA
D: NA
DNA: TGTGCCAGCGGGACATACAACACTGAAGCTTTCTTT
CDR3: CASGTYNTEAFF

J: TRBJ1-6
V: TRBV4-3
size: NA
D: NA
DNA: TGCGCCAGCAGCCAAGAAGCAGGGTCAGATTCACCCCTCCACTTT
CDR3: CASSQEAGSDSPLHF

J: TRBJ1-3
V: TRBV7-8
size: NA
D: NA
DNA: TGTGCCAGCAGCTCCCAATCCTACAGGGTTGGCGGAAACACCATATATTTT
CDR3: CASSSQSYRVGGNTIYF

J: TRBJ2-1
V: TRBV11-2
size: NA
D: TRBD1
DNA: TGTGCCAGCAGCTTAGGGGCGGGGACAGGGTACAATGAGCAGTTCTTC
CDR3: CASSLGAGTGYNEQFF

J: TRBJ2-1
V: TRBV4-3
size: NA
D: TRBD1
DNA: TGCGCCAGCAGCCGAGAGGGACAGGGGAGCAATGAGCAGTTCTTC
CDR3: CASSREGQGSNEQFF